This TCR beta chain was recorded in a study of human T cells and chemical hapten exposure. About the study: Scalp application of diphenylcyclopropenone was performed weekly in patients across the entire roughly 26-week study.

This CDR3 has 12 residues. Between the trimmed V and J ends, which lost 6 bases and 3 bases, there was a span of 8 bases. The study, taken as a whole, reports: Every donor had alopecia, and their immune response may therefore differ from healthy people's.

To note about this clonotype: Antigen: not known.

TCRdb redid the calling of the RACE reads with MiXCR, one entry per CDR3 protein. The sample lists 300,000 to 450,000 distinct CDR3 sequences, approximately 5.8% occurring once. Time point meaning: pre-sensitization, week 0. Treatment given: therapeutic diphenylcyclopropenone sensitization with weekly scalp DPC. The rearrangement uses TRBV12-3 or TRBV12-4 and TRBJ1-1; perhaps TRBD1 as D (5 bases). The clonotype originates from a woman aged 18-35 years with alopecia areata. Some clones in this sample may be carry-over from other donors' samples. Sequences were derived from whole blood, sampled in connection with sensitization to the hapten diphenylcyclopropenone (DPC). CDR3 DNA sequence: TGTGCCAGCAGCCCGGGGCACACTGAAGCTTTCTTT. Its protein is CASSPGHTEAFF.